This T cell receptor (beta chain) was found in a study of T cell repertoires in cytomegalovirus infection. Overall study: Matching HLA type and CMV infection were both indicated by public TCR beta signatures.

TCRdb used MiXCR to reprocess the reads, holding one entry per CDR3 protein. The sample holds roughly 300,000 distinct CDR3 sequences, 20% to 30% seen once. V was clipped by 2 bases and J by 1 base; unmatched bases: 6. Germline-derived CDR1 and CDR2 are SEHNR and FQNEAQ (reference sequence). The CDR3 covers 16 residues. Study findings and constraints: HLA-C-restricted CMV-specific TCR beta clonotypes were dominant in the ex vivo response. The cumulative frequency of public TCR beta families distinguished individuals who carried CMV together with the relevant HLA.

A note on this clonotype: Antigen specificity is unknown.

The sequence derives from a human donor in good health (CMV status not recorded). Some clones in this sample may be carry-over from other donors' samples. Sequenced: PBMCs. The rearrangement uses TRBV7-9 and TRBJ1-1; 8 bases are shared with TRBD1. CDR3 protein: CASSLTSGTGNTEAFF. The CDR3 DNA sequence: TGTGCCAGCAGCTTAACCTCCGGGACAGGGAACACTGAAGCTTTCTTT.